Each of the 20 T cell receptor beta chains below was sequenced from the same sample in a study of early T cells in non-severe SARS-CoV-2 infection. A single record per CDR3 protein comes from TCRdb applying MiXCR to the 5' RACE reads. The sample holds about 68,000 distinct CDR3 sequences; less than 15% are singletons and the top ten take approximately 1.7%. The specimen sequenced was whole blood. These receptors originate from an adult who was a healthcare worker with PCR-confirmed SARS-CoV-2 infection or an uninfected control (not recorded which).

This clonotype showed up just a few times. The rearrangement links TRBV5-6 to TRBJ2-4, with 7 bases matching TRBD1. V lost 3 bases, J lost 3 bases, and 6 bases stayed unmatched. This CDR3 is 15 amino acids long. Germline V gene lookup returns CDR1 SGHDT and CDR2 YYEEEE. This CDR3 reads CASSYSQGDKNIQYF. The CDR3 nucleotides are TGTGCCAGCAGCTATTCTCAGGGGGACAAAAACATTCAGTACTTC.

V and J are TRBV3-1 and TRBJ2-5; TRBD1 matches at 8 bases. Trimming removed 1 base from V and 5 bases from J; junction bases left unmatched: 3. From germline, CDR1 is LGHDT and CDR2 YNNKEL (reference sequence). This CDR3 has 14 residues. This chain's CDR3 is CASSQGTGYETQYF. In DNA, the CDR3 is TGTGCCAGCAGCCAAGGGACAGGGTACGAGACCCAGTACTTC.

The chain recombines TRBV5-4 with TRBJ2-3; D is uncertain. The germline V gene encodes CDR1 SGHNT and CDR2 YYREEE (reference sequence). V shed 2 bases and J shed 4 bases, with 17 bases lying between them. This CDR3 region has 16 residues. The CDR3 nucleotides read TGTGCCAGCAGCTTCTCCCCAAACACTGCCTCAGATACGCAGTATTTT. This sequence encodes CASSFSPNTASDTQYF.

J is TRBJ2-2 and V is TRBV19; D might be TRBD2 (7 bases). The CDR3 runs 15 residues. Germline assignment: CDR1 LNHDA and CDR2 SQIVND (reference sequence). V was cut by 8 bases and J by 2 bases, with 15 bases left in between. CDR3 sequence reads: CASCVTGGNTGELFF. In DNA, the CDR3 is TGTGCCAGTTGTGTAACGGGGGGCAACACCGGGGAGCTGTTTTTT.

This clonotype was counted only a few times. Relative to the germline gene, one junction end is altered; a read error may explain this. J is TRBJ2-2 and V is TRBV9; possible D gene TRBD1, 6 bases. The CDR3 spans 15 residues. Germline V gene sequence: CDR1 SGDLS, CDR2 YYNGEE. CDR3 DNA: TGTGCCAGCAACGTAGGGGGTCTGGGCACCGGGGAGCTGTTTTTT. Translating it yields CASNVGGLGTGELFF.

At least ten counts were recorded for this clonotype. The V gene is TRBV30, the J gene TRBJ1-5; D is unresolved. V lost 0 bases, J lost 6 bases, and 12 bases lay in between. This CDR3 is built from 14 residues. The germline V gene has CDR1 GTSNPN and CDR2 SVGIG (reference sequence). The CDR3: CAWSVKAASQPQHF. CDR3 nucleotides: TGTGCCTGGAGTGTTAAAGCTGCGAGTCAGCCCCAGCATTTT. Full variable domain (rest looked up from reference TRBV30 and TRBJ1-5): SQTIHQWPATLVQPVGSPLSLECTVEGTSNPNLYWYRQAAGRGLQLLFYSVGIGQISSEVPQNLSASRPQDRQFILSSKKLLLSDSGFYLCAWSVKAASQPQHFGDGTRLSIL.

This clonotype was detected a few times. This rearrangement joins TRBV6-2 or TRBV6-3 to TRBJ2-7; tentatively, D is TRBD2 (5 bases). V lost 6 bases to trimming and J lost 2 bases, with 14 bases between them. From germline, CDR1 is MNHEY and CDR2 SVGEGT. This CDR3 has 14 amino acids. Here the CDR3 reads CASSSGRPAYEQYF. The CDR3, as DNA: TGTGCCAGCAGCAGCGGACGGCCCGCCTACGAGCAGTACTTC.

The V and J genes are TRBV6-5 and TRBJ2-5; D is undetermined. Germline assignment: CDR1 MNHEY and CDR2 SVGAGI. Trimming cost V 5 bases and J 6 bases, with 19 bases left between them. The CDR3 loop spans 15 amino acids. The CDR3 region has the DNA TGTGCCAGCAGTATTACGCGCGACCGACGGAAGACCCAGTACTTC. It yields the protein CASSITRDRRKTQYF.

This clonotype occurred many times. The chain couples TRBV12-3 or TRBV12-4 to TRBJ1-5; perhaps TRBD1 as D (6 bases). The CDR3 consists of 16 residues. The V gene lost 5 bases and the J gene lost 7 bases, with 21 bases spanning the gap. The CDR3 spells CASSPRGGLSKQPQHF. The CDR3 nucleotides are TGTGCCAGCAGTCCAAGAGGGGGTTTAAGTAAGCAGCCCCAGCATTTT.

The V call is TRBV6-6, the J call TRBJ2-2; 9 bases fit TRBD2. This CDR3 has 14 residues. Germline V gene data show CDR1 as MNHNY and CDR2 as SVGAGI (reference sequence). J was trimmed by 5 bases and V by 2 bases; bases with no gene match: 0. The CDR3 loop reads CASSYSGGTGELFF. Written as DNA, the CDR3 is TGTGCCAGCAGTTACAGCGGGGGGACCGGGGAGCTGTTTTTT.

This clonotype occurred a few times. The V gene is TRBV5-4, the J gene TRBJ1-2; 8 positions agree with TRBD1. Germline V gene sequence: CDR1 SGHNT, CDR2 YYREEE (reference sequence). Unmatched junction bases numbered 7, after V lost 4 bases and J lost 2 bases. The CDR3 spans 15 residues. This CDR3 is CASSPGRQGNYGYTF. The CDR3 DNA is TGTGCCAGCAGCCCGGGGCGACAGGGGAACTATGGCTACACCTTC.

This clonotype was recorded at least ten times. V gene TRBV6-1 combines with J gene TRBJ2-2; TRBD1 aligns across 8 bases. V shed 8 bases and J 4 bases; nucleotides not matched to a gene: 6. The CDR3 loop spans 14 amino acids. The germline V gene encodes CDR1 MNHNS and CDR2 SASEGT. CDR3 nucleotide sequence: TGTGCCAGCCAGGGGGCAGGGGGCACCGGGGAGCTGTTTTTT. Its protein is CASQGAGGTGELFF.

The chain combines TRBV6-5 with TRBJ2-1; D not resolved. V gave up 4 bases and J gave up 5 bases, with 21 bases separating them. This CDR3 is built from 17 residues. Per the germline V gene, CDR1 is MNHEY and CDR2 is SVGAGI. CDR3 loop: CASSLGSQLVRHNEQFF. DNA of the CDR3: TGTGCCAGCAGTTTGGGTAGTCAATTGGTCCGTCACAATGAGCAGTTCTTC.

This rearrangement joins TRBV20-1 to TRBJ2-5; no clear D gene. The V gene's germline CDR1 is DFQATT and CDR2 SNEGSKA (reference sequence). This CDR3 comprises 12 residues. Trimming took 2 bases from V and 4 from J, leaving 8 bases between them. DNA of the CDR3: TGCAGTGCTAGACAGGCGAGAGAGACCCAGTACTTC. The encoded protein is CSARQARETQYF.

This clonotype was found a few times. V is TRBV5-4 and J is TRBJ2-2; 12 positions agree with TRBD2. V lost 3 bases, J lost 5 bases, and 5 bases stayed unmatched. The CDR3 contains 16 residues. The germline V gene has CDR1 SGHNT and CDR2 YYREEE (reference sequence). The CDR3 nucleotides are TGTGCCAGCAGCTCCCTAGCGGGGGGGAGTACCGGGGAGCTGTTTTTT. It translates to CASSSLAGGSTGELFF.

This clonotype has only a few counts. J is TRBJ2-2 and V is TRBV11-2; either TRBD1 or TRBD2 may fit D (5 bases each). CDR1 is SGHAT and CDR2 is FQNNGV in the germline V gene. The CDR3 has 17 amino acids. V was pared by 1 base and J by 5 bases, with 17 bases between. CDR3 protein: CASSLVGAGTVTGELFF. The CDR3 nucleotides are TGTGCCAGCAGCTTAGTCGGAGCAGGGACGGTGACCGGGGAGCTGTTTTTT. Supplemented by reference TRBV11-2 and TRBJ2-2, the full variable domain reads EAGVAQSPRYKIIEKRQSVAFWCNPISGHATLYWYQQILGQGPKLLIQFQNNGVVDDSQLPKDRFSAERLKGVDSTLKIQPAKLEDSAVYLCASSLVGAGTVTGELFFGEGSRLTVL.

This clonotype was seen at least ten times. This chain joins TRBV5-1 and TRBJ2-1; 15 nucleotides match TRBD2. Germline V gives CDR1 SGHRS, CDR2 YFSETQ. Germline trimming cut 0 bases from V and 4 bases from J; bases unmatched to any gene: 2. This CDR3 region has 17 residues. This chain's CDR3 is CASSLAGLAGGYNEQFF. The CDR3 DNA reads TGCGCCAGCAGCTTGGCGGGACTAGCGGGGGGATACAATGAGCAGTTCTTC.

The rearrangement uses TRBV7-2 and TRBJ1-5; D remains ambiguous. The V gene lost 5 bases and the J gene lost 6 bases, with 11 bases spanning the gap. There are 13 residues in the CDR3. The germline CDR1 and CDR2 sequences are SGHTA and FQGNSA. CDR3 sequence reads: CASSPNAGQPQHF. The CDR3 DNA follows: TGTGCCAGCAGCCCCAATGCAGGTCAGCCCCAGCATTTT.

In its sample, this clonotype was seen a few times. This chain uses TRBV5-1 with TRBJ2-7; D perhaps matches TRBD2 (5 bases). This CDR3 is 13 amino acids long. V was shortened by 5 bases and J by 6 bases, with 15 bases between the two germline ends. CDR1 is SGHRS, CDR2 YFSETQ, per germline. CDR3 in amino acids: CASRSSDRGEQYF. CDR3 coding DNA: TGCGCCAGCAGATCCTCGGACCGGGGCGAGCAGTACTTC. The full variable domain, with the rest looked up from reference TRBV5-1 and TRBJ2-7, is KAGVTQTPRYLIKTRGQQVTLSCSPISGHRSVSWYQQTPGQGLQFLFEYFSETQRNKGNFPGRFSGRQFSNSRSEMNVSTLELGDSALYLCASRSSDRGEQYFGPGTRLTVT.

This clonotype was counted ten times or more. The V and J genes are TRBV12-3 or TRBV12-4 and TRBJ1-1, with a possible D match to TRBD1 (5 bases). The CDR3 is 12 residues long. Trimming took off 6 bases at V and 5 bases at J, with 10 bases between the two ends. The CDR3 sequence is CASSLQVTEAFF. In DNA, the CDR3 is TGTGCCAGCAGCCTACAGGTTACTGAAGCTTTCTTT.